This TCR beta chain emerged from a study of human T cells and chemical hapten exposure. As for the study in general: The patients were mostly female; they had alopecia areata, totalis or universalis.

Stated time point: patch test 2, 6 weeks after DPC sensitization. Treatment noted: therapeutic diphenylcyclopropenone sensitization with weekly scalp DPC. TCRdb analysed the RACE reads with MiXCR anew, one entry per CDR3 protein. The sample holds roughly 54,000 distinct CDR3 sequences, over 9.5% seen once. The CDR3 contains 16 residues. With 4 bases clipped from V and 2 bases from J, the junction kept 8 bases outside the gene matches. Germline CDR1 and CDR2: SGHRS and YFSETQ. V usage is TRBV5-1 and J usage is TRBJ2-3; the match to TRBD2 covers 9 bases. The clonotype originates from a woman aged 50 to 60 with alopecia areata. Some clones in this sample may be carry-over from other donors' samples. The material was whole blood, obtained in connection with sensitization to the hapten diphenylcyclopropenone (DPC). The CDR3 DNA sequence: TGCGCCAGCAGCCCTTCGGTAGCGGGAGCCACAGATACGCAGTATTTT. Amino acids: CASSPSVAGATDTQYF.